The text below deals with one TCR beta chain. Its antigen is unknown. Caucasian adults residing in Nashville, Tennessee made up all the donors. These data are taken from a study of shared clonotypes between healthy human individuals. Study in general: Used for every donor were three CD4 naive, three CD4 memory, two CD8 naive and one CD8 memory plate.

Clones were sequenced by immunoSEQ multiplex PCR, and TCRdb holds only the in-frame ones, with some missing. The sample gives 1.5 million to 1.9 million clones, 95% to 99% of which show up once; roughly 0.45% is in the top ten. Germline lookup yields CDR1 GTSNPN and CDR2 SVGIG (reference sequence). Between the trimmed V and J ends, which lost 2 bases and 5 bases, there was a span of 6 bases. The CDR3 has 11 amino acids. Whole-study findings and limits: As a rule, naive subsets had a larger estimated richness than memory subsets. The study sampled only blood, and tissue repertoires likely differ.

This chain links TRBV30 with TRBJ2-5, with D possibly being TRBD2 (5 bases). Source material: naive CD4+ T cells sorted from blood. Subset reported: CD45RA+ positively selected. The sequence was collected from a man aged 25 to 40 in good health. The CDR3 loop is CAWSPGETQYF. As DNA, the CDR3 is TGTGCCTGGAGTCCGGGGGAGACCCAGTACTTC.